The 7 T cell receptor beta chains given below trace back to one sample, sequenced in a study of chemoradiotherapy in HPV16-positive cancers. Libraries were prepared by immunoSEQ multiplex PCR; TCRdb keeps only in-frame clonotypes and omits some of them. The sample lists under 35,000 clones, 93% occurring once. Specimen: blood, collected from a patient who underwent chemoradiotherapy. The receptors shown here come from a human donor with HPV-associated anogenital cancer.

This clone was counted once. The chain is built from TRBV29-1 and TRBJ2-7; D is unclear. Trimming stripped 4 bases from V and 0 bases from J, with 7 bases between. The CDR3 sequence is 12 residues long. Germline loops: CDR1 SQVTM, CDR2 ANQGSEA. The CDR3 nucleotides read TGCAGCGTTGCGACCGACTCCTACGAGCAGTACTTC. This translates into CSVATDSYEQYF.

The V call is TRBV23-1, the J call TRBJ2-1, with 7 bases lining up with TRBD1. TRBV23-1 qualifies as an ORF whose function is uncertain. V lost 4 bases, J lost 3 bases, and 3 bases stayed unmatched. CDR3 length equals 14 residues. The CDR3 sequence: CASSPRDSYNEQFF. DNA of the CDR3: TGCGCCAGCAGTCCACGGGACAGCTACAATGAGCAGTTCTTC.

V is TRBV12-1 and J is TRBJ1-1. TRBV12-1 is termed a pseudogene. The CDR3 covers 10 residues. CDR3 in DNA: TGTGCCAGCAGCGCCCAAGAAGCTTTCTTT. It yields the protein CASSAQEAFF.

This sequence joins TRBV4-2 and TRBJ1-6, with unresolved D. CDR1 is LGHNA, CDR2 YNFKEQ, per germline. V was pared by 0 bases and J by 0 bases, with 18 bases between. The CDR3 is 20 residues long. Here the CDR3 reads CASSQEVQSSRSSYNSPLHF. CDR3 in DNA: TGTGCCAGCAGCCAAGAAGTACAGTCGAGCAGGAGCTCCTATAATTCACCCCTCCACTTT.

V and J are TRBV9 and TRBJ2-7, with D possibly TRBD2 on 6 matching bases. There are 15 residues in the CDR3. CDR1 is SGDLS, CDR2 YYNGEE, per germline. The V end lost 0 bases, the J end lost 3 bases, and 13 bases lay between the germline ends. The CDR3 DNA reads TGTGCCAGCAGCGTAGATGATAGCGGACTCTACGAGCAGTACTTC. Its translation is CASSVDDSGLYEQYF.

This chain joins TRBV6-1 and TRBJ2-7, with no clear D. Germline assignment: CDR1 MNHNS and CDR2 SASEGT. V was pared by 4 bases and J by 1 base, with 14 bases between. This CDR3 spans 15 amino acids. CDR3 amino acids: CASSGPTDGSYEQYF. The CDR3 DNA sequence: TGTGCCAGCAGTGGCCCGACGGACGGTTCCTACGAGCAGTACTTC.

The genes are TRBV6-6 and TRBJ1-5, with a tentative D call TRBD1 (5 bases). V was trimmed by 4 bases and J by 5 bases, leaving 18 bases between them. CDR3 length equals 16 residues. Germline CDR1 is MNHNY and CDR2 is SVGAGI (reference sequence). The CDR3 DNA follows: TGTGCCAGCAGTTCGGGGGTTGGTATTATAGATCAGCCCCAGCATTTT. Translated: CASSSGVGIIDQPQHF.